These 8 T cell receptor beta chains came from one sample sequenced in a study of somatic mutations in cytotoxic T cells in rheumatoid arthritis. Here immunoSEQ multiplex PCR was the method, and the copy in TCRdb shows in-frame clones only, minus some. This repertoire shows around 15,000 clones, more than 60% found once; its top ten account for roughly 7%. Specimen: CD8+ T cells sorted from blood. Receptors were obtained from an adult with rheumatoid arthritis.

The genes are TRBV5-1 and TRBJ2-2; unclear D gene. Germline lookup yields CDR1 SGHRS and CDR2 YFSETQ. With 4 bases removed from V and 4 bases from J, the gap between germline ends came to 14 bases. There are 15 residues in the CDR3. The CDR3: CASSLVGPSTGELFF. The CDR3 DNA is TGCGCCAGCAGCCTGGTTGGCCCGAGCACCGGGGAGCTGTTTTTT.

This clone was observed a single time. The chain joins TRBV28 to TRBJ2-1; a weak D match, TRBD1 (5 bases). Trimming left V 6 bases short and J 3 bases short, with 18 bases between. This CDR3 comprises 16 residues. Germline CDR1 is MDHEN and CDR2 is SYDVKM. CDR3 sequence reads: CASSQSMQGVYNEQFF. CDR3 nucleotides: TGTGCCAGCAGCCAGAGCATGCAGGGCGTCTACAATGAGCAGTTCTTC.

This chain connects TRBV7-9 to TRBJ2-7; weak D call: TRBD2 (6 bases). CDR3 length: 13 amino acids. The germline V gene has CDR1 SEHNR and CDR2 FQNEAQ (reference sequence). V lost 4 bases and J 0 bases, leaving 7 bases between the germline ends. DNA for the CDR3: TGTGCCAGCAGCTCGGGACTCTCCTACGAGCAGTACTTC. Translation: CASSSGLSYEQYF.

The chain links TRBV9 to TRBJ1-2; D uncertain. Germline V gene sequence: CDR1 SGDLS, CDR2 YYNGEE. V was trimmed by 0 bases and J by 2 bases, leaving 8 bases between them. This CDR3 has 14 amino acids. The CDR3: CASSVGVSNYGYTF. The CDR3 coding sequence is TGTGCCAGCAGCGTAGGTGTCTCAAACTATGGCTACACCTTC.

The chain links TRBV28 to TRBJ1-5; D unresolved. V was trimmed by 8 bases and J by 9 bases, leaving 8 bases between them. The CDR3 spans 10 residues. The germline CDR1 and CDR2 sequences are MDHEN and SYDVKM. For the CDR3, the DNA is TGTGCCAGCGGGTTGGGGCCCCAGCATTTT. The encoded protein is CASGLGPQHF.

This clone was seen a handful of times. The V call is TRBV21-1, the J call TRBJ2-4. TRBV21-1 is a pseudogene. The CDR3 has 16 residues. As DNA, the CDR3 is TGTGCCAGCAGCAAATGGGGTATGGTAGCCAAAAACATTCAGTACTTC. It specifies CASSKWGMVAKNIQYF.

This sequence joins TRBV28 and TRBJ2-1; 9 bases map to TRBD2. This CDR3 region has 17 residues. J lost 0 bases, V lost 4 bases, and 7 bases had no gene match. Germline-derived CDR1 and CDR2 are MDHEN and SYDVKM. Written as DNA, the CDR3 is TGTGCCAGCAGTTACAGCCCTAGCGGGAACTCCTACAATGAGCAGTTCTTC. It codes for CASSYSPSGNSYNEQFF.

The rearrangement links TRBV28 to TRBJ1-5; no firm D call. Germline V gene lookup returns CDR1 MDHEN and CDR2 SYDVKM. CDR3 length equals 11 residues. Trimming took 7 bases from V and 3 from J, leaving 4 bases between them. Here the CDR3 DNA reads TGTGCCAGCACAGACAATCAGCCCCAGCATTTT. It yields the protein CASTDNQPQHF.